Detailed here is one TCR beta chain. Antigen unknown. The data derive from a study of cytomegalovirus exposure and HLA in healthy donors. Study context: Earlier work reported 95 million to 130 million unique TCR beta sequences from about 200 million T cells. Study findings and constraints: There were some public TCRs occurring in many donors, but most TCR sequences were rare.

Germline assignment: CDR1 MGHRA and CDR2 YSYEKL. Losses at the gene ends were 2 bases for V and 2 bases for J; bases not matched to a gene: 3. The length of the CDR3 is 15 residues. PCR was performed using 60 Vbeta and 13 Jbeta primers. The protocol was immunoSEQ multiplex PCR, while the TCRdb copy is restricted to in-frame clones and leaves out a portion. Among around 200,000 clones, 82% were seen once, and the ten largest hold 2.5% to 3%. This chain links TRBV4-1 with TRBJ2-7; 10 bases agree with TRBD2. The sequence was obtained from a middle-aged woman in good health and CMV-seronegative. The sequenced sample consisted of PBMCs. The CDR3 bases are TGCGCCAGCAGCCAAACAAGCGGGAGGGCCTACGAGCAGTACTTC. Its translation: CASSQTSGRAYEQYF.